Listed below are T cell receptor beta chains from one sample, sequenced in a study of lymphopenia after photon versus proton radiotherapy. Produced via immunoSEQ multiplex PCR; TCRdb's table is partial and in-frame only. Of about 40,000 clones listed, 70% to 90% are singletons. Sequenced here: peripheral blood, sampled from a patient treated with proton-based radiotherapy. The receptor source for this set is a woman in her 70s with pancreatic cancer. Some clones in this sample may be carry-over from other donors' samples. CDR3s include the opening cysteine and the closing phenylalanine or tryptophan.

J | V | CDR3
TRBJ1-1 | TRBV9 | CASSVGPVAEAFF
TRBJ2-3 | TRBV7-2 | CASSLLRTSGSTDTQYF
TRBJ1-2 | TRBV30 | CAWSVRARDPYYGYTF
TRBJ2-3 | TRBV28 | CASSTPRDYGTDTQYF
TRBJ1-2 | TRBV7-2 | CASREQGAGGYTF
TRBJ2-7 | TRBV6-1 | CASSEAIQGTYEQYF
TRBJ2-7 | TRBV11-2 | CASSFGGYEQYF
TRBJ2-7 | TRBV10-3 | CAIRPWETNEQYF
TRBJ2-2 | TRBV9 | CASSQRGTGDTGELFF
TRBJ2-7 | TRBV18 | CASNPSGNSHEQYF
TRBJ2-3 | TRBV10-3 | CAISEGTGKTVGDTQYF
TRBJ1-2 | TRBV7-8 | CASSSPEAYYGYTF
TRBJ1-1 | TRBV15 | CATSRMVTVNTEAFF
TRBJ2-5 | TRBV7-3 | CASSRSGTSAYQETQYF